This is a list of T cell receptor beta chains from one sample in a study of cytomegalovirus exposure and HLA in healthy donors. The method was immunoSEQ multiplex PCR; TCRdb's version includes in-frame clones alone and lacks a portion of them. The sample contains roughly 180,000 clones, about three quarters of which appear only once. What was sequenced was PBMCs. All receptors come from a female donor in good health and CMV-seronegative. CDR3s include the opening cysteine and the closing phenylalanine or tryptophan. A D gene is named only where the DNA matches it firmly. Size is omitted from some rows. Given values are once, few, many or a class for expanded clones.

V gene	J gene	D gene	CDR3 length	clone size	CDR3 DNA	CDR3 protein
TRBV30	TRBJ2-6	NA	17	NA	TGTGCCTGGAGTGTAAAGGACTCTTGGTCTGGGGCCAACGTCCTGACTTTC	CAWSVKDSWSGANVLTF
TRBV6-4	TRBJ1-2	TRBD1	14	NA	TGTGCCAGCAGTTTGACCCCGGGACAGTATGGCTACACCTTC	CASSLTPGQYGYTF
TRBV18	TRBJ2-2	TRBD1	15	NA	TGTGCCAGCTCACCCGGGACAGGGAACACCGGGGAGCTGTTTTTT	CASSPGTGNTGELFF
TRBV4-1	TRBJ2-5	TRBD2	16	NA	TGCGCCAGCAGCCAAGGATGGCGGGGGTACGGGCAGACCCAGTACTTC	CASSQGWRGYGQTQYF
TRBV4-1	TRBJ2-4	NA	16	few	TGCGCCAGCAGCCAAGTTCCCAGGGGAGCCAAAAACATTCAGTACTTC	CASSQVPRGAKNIQYF
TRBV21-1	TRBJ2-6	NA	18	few	TGTGCCAGCAGCAAAGCGGGCATCGGGAGGGTCGGGGCCAACGTCCTGACTTTC	CASSKAGIGRVGANVLTF
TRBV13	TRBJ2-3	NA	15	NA	TGTGCCAGCAGCTTACGAGTTCACCTTCCAGATACGCAGTATTTT	CASSLRVHLPDTQYF
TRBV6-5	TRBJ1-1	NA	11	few	TGTGCCAGCACCTACGGGGCTGAAGCTTTCTTT	CASTYGAEAFF
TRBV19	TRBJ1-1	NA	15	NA	TGTGCCAGTAGTATAAGTCCCCCACAGGGCACTGAAGCTTTCTTT	CASSISPPQGTEAFF
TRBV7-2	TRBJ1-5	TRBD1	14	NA	TGTGCCAGCAGCAGGGGACAGGGAAGTCAGCCCCAGCATTTT	CASSRGQGSQPQHF
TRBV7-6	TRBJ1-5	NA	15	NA	TGTGCCAGCAGCTTGTTAGGGGAGGGCAATCAGCCCCAGCATTTT	CASSLLGEGNQPQHF
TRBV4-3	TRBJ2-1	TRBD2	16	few	TGCGCCAGCAGCCAAAATAGCGGGGGCTCCTTCAATGAGCAGTTCTTC	CASSQNSGGSFNEQFF
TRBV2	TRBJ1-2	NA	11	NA	TGTGCCAGCAGTGAAGTCAGTGGCTACACCTTC	CASSEVSGYTF
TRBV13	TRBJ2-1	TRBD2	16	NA	TGTGCCAGCAGCTCGTTAGCGGGAGCCGCGGGGAATGAGCAGTTCTTC	CASSSLAGAAGNEQFF
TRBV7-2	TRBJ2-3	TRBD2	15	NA	TGTGCCAGCAGCTTACGGACTAGCGGAACAGATACGCAGTATTTT	CASSLRTSGTDTQYF
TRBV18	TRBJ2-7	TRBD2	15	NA	TGTGCCAGCTCACGCACTAGCGGACGGGCCTACGAGCAGTACTTC	CASSRTSGRAYEQYF
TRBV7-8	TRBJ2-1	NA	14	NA	TGTGCCAGCAGCTTAGCCGGCAGGGTGGATGAGCAGTTCTTC	CASSLAGRVDEQFF
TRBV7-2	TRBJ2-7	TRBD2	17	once	TGTGCCAGCAGCTTAGGGGTTGGGGGACTAGCGGGAGTTGAGCAGTACTTC	CASSLGVGGLAGVEQYF
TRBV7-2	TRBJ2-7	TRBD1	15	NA	TGTGCCAGCAGTTATACAGGGACAGGGGGAGGTGAGCAGTACTTC	CASSYTGTGGGEQYF
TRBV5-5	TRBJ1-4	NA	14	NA	TGTGCCAGCAGCTTCGGGGGGGATTATGAAAAACTGTTTTTT	CASSFGGDYEKLFF
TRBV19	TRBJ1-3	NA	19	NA	TGTGCCAGTAGGCCTTGGGCGGTAAAGGGGGAGAGATCTGGAAACACCATATATTTT	CASRPWAVKGERSGNTIYF
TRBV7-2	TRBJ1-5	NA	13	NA	TGTGCCAGCAGCTTAGCTTCCCAGCTCGAGGCCCATTTT	CASSLASQLEAHF